The 24 T cell receptor beta chains below were found in one sample sequenced in a study of regulatory T cells in long-lasting Graves disease. Time point of the sample: persistent/refractory GD, antithyroid drugs over 5 years with positive TRAb. Preparation of the TCR library used RNA extracted from PBMCs. The TCR beta library used iRepertoire HTBI primers with Arm-PCR amplification of CDR3. TCRdb passed the multiplex PCR reads through MiXCR, listing each CDR3 protein once. The table lists 250,000 to 300,000 distinct CDR3 sequences, 20% to 25% of them singletons. The sequences come from peripheral blood mononuclear cells (PBMCs), collected when the disease was refractory, from a patient treated with antithyroid drugs. The receptors come from a female donor with Graves disease.

This chain uses TRBV20-1 with TRBJ2-5, with TRBD2 matching 13 bases. CDR3 length: 21 amino acids. Germline values: CDR1 DFQATT, CDR2 SNEGSKA (reference sequence). The V and J ends lost 0 bases and 5 bases, in that order; junction bases with no gene match: 21. The CDR3 bases are TGCAGTGCTAGAGATCTGCCGGGCCCAACTAGCGGGAGGGCCTTCTTGGAGACCCAGTACTTC. This encodes CSARDLPGPTSGRAFLETQYF.

This clonotype was seen ten or more times. The J gene is TRBJ2-7, the V gene TRBV7-2, with TRBD2 identical over 8 bases. The V and J ends lost 7 bases and 0 bases, in that order; junction bases with no gene match: 5. CDR1 SGHTA and CDR2 FQGNSA come from the germline V gene. The CDR3 consists of 14 residues. As DNA, the CDR3 is TGTGCCAGCACCCTAGCGGGTGTCTCCTACGAGCAGTACTTC. Its translation: CASTLAGVSYEQYF.

This clonotype showed up just a few times. The V call is TRBV20-1, the J call TRBJ2-1; unclear D gene. The V gene's germline CDR1 is DFQATT and CDR2 SNEGSKA (reference sequence). The CDR3 is 13 residues long. V lost 5 bases and J 2 bases, leaving 10 bases between the germline ends. The CDR3 reads CSALEATYNEQFF. Written as DNA, the CDR3 is TGCAGTGCTCTAGAGGCGACCTACAATGAGCAGTTCTTC.

This clonotype has a count of ten or more. V gene TRBV2 combines with J gene TRBJ1-1; D is uncertain. The germline V gene has CDR1 SNHLY and CDR2 FYNNEI. V lost 6 bases to trimming and J lost 1 base, with 6 bases between them. The CDR3 is 12 residues long. CDR3 sequence: CASRVGNTEAFF. The DNA of the CDR3 is TGTGCCAGCAGGGTAGGGAACACTGAAGCTTTCTTT.

This clonotype appeared many times. The chain uses TRBV12-3 or TRBV12-4 and TRBJ2-1; D not certain. V shed 2 bases and J shed 7 bases, with 6 bases lying between them. This CDR3 comprises 12 residues. The CDR3: CASSLFENEQFF. The CDR3 DNA reads TGTGCCAGCAGTTTATTCGAGAATGAGCAGTTCTTC.

On this clonotype itself: Germline is not matched at one junction end, which may reflect a read error. The chain carries TRBV5-1 and TRBJ2-7; 7 bases line up with TRBD1. Germline V gene data show CDR1 as SGHRS and CDR2 as YFSETQ. CDR3 length: 15 residues. In nucleotides, the CDR3 is TGCACCAGCAGCTTCCTGACAGGGCGCTCCTACGAGCAGTACTTC. This codes for CTSSFLTGRSYEQYF.

This clonotype has only a few counts. One base away lies a much larger clone, so this may be a sequencing read error. The CDR3 carries no conserved terminal phenylalanine or tryptophan, so it likely arises from a read error. This chain uses TRBV7-2 with TRBJ2-5; 8 bases match TRBD2. The CDR3 is 15 amino acids. Germline CDR1 is SGHTA and CDR2 is FQGNSA. J lost 4 bases, V lost 3 bases, and 7 bases had no gene match. The CDR3 here is CASSFPLTSVETQYL. CDR3 DNA sequence: TGTGCCAGCAGCTTCCCTCTGACTAGCGTAGAGACCCAGTACCTC.

The chain combines TRBV29-1 with TRBJ2-7; 8 positions match TRBD1. The CDR3 sequence is 13 residues long. V was pared by 4 bases and J by 3 bases, with 5 bases of the junction left unmatched. CDR1 and CDR2 (germline): SQVTM, ANQGSEA. CDR3 coding DNA: TGCAGCGTTGGCAGGGGGCGCTACTACGAGCAGTACTTC. Amino acid sequence: CSVGRGRYYEQYF.

This chain connects TRBV5-8 to TRBJ2-2; 8 bases are shared with TRBD1. The CDR3 runs to 14 residues. Germline-derived CDR1 and CDR2 are SGHTS and YDEGEE. The V segment lost 4 bases and the J segment 5 bases; nucleotides outside the gene matches: 4. CDR3: CASSPQGATGELFF. As DNA, the CDR3 is TGTGCCAGCAGCCCTCAGGGGGCTACCGGGGAGCTGTTTTTT. Full variable domain (rest looked up from reference TRBV5-8 and TRBJ2-2): EAGVTQSPTHLIKTRGQQATLRCSPISGHTSVYWYQQALGLGLQFLLWYDEGEERNRGNFPPRFSGRQFPNYSSELNVNALELEDSALYLCASSPQGATGELFFGEGSRLTVL.

This chain joins TRBV18 and TRBJ2-7; no clear D. The CDR3 totals 13 residues. Trimming removed 0 bases at V and 1 base at J, with 4 bases between. Germline V gene data show CDR1 as KGHSH and CDR2 as LQKENI. Written as DNA, the CDR3 is TGTGCCAGCTCACCACCTCAGTCCTACGAGCAGTACTTC. Its protein is CASSPPQSYEQYF. Supplemented by reference TRBV18 and TRBJ2-7, the full variable domain reads NAGVMQNPRHLVRRRGQEARLRCSPMKGHSHVYWYRQLPEEGLKFMVYLQKENIIDESGMPKERFSAEFPKEGPSILRIQQVVRGDSAAYFCASSPPQSYEQYFGPGTRLTVT.

On this clonotype itself: This clone may be a read error of a much larger clone one base away. The CDR3 does not end in the conserved phenylalanine or tryptophan, so this is likely a read error. The chain has TRBV20-1 and TRBJ1-2; TRBD1 agrees at 10 bases. Germline V gene data show CDR1 as DFQATT and CDR2 as SNEGSKA (reference sequence). CDR3 length equals 13 residues. Trimming took 6 bases from V and 7 from J; bases not matched to a gene: 8. The CDR3 DNA reads TGCAGTGCCCTTACGACAGGGGGCACTGGCTACACCCTC. This encodes CSALTTGGTGYTL.

This chain links TRBV19 with TRBJ2-2, with D unclear. V lost 8 bases to trimming and J lost 7 bases, with 8 bases between them. This CDR3 is 11 amino acids long. CDR1 is LNHDA, CDR2 SQIVND, per germline (reference sequence). The chain's CDR3 is CASESGGELFF. The CDR3 DNA reads TGTGCCAGTGAGTCTGGCGGGGAGCTGTTTTTT. The variable domain in full, with the rest retrieved from reference TRBV19 and TRBJ2-2, is DGGITQSPKYLFRKEGQNVTLSCEQNLNHDAMYWYRQDPGQGLRLIYYSQIVNDFQKGDIAEGYSVSREKKESFPLTVTSAQKNPTAFYLCASESGGELFFGEGSRLTVL.

At least ten counts were recorded for this clonotype. V gene TRBV6-1 combines with J gene TRBJ1-1; D is uncertain. The V end was cut by 7 bases, the J end by 5 bases, with 20 bases between. CDR3 length: 15 amino acids. Germline V gene data show CDR1 as MNHNS and CDR2 as SASEGT. CDR3 DNA sequence: TGTGCCAGCACCATAATTACGACGGCACAGACTGAAGCTTTCTTT. It encodes CASTIITTAQTEAFF.

The gene calls are TRBV29-1 and TRBJ2-3; D possibly corresponds to TRBD2 (6 bases). CDR1 is SQVTM and CDR2 is ANQGSEA in the germline V gene. Trimming took off 5 bases at V and 0 bases at J, with 15 bases between the two ends. The CDR3 contains 15 residues. CDR3 sequence: CSVSGTPSSTDTQYF. The CDR3 DNA sequence: TGCAGCGTTTCAGGGACTCCCTCTAGCACAGATACGCAGTATTTT.

This clonotype appeared many times. The chain couples TRBV30 to TRBJ2-7; 10 bases line up with TRBD2. V shed 0 bases and J 2 bases; nucleotides not matched to a gene: 4. In germline, CDR1 is GTSNPN, CDR2 SVGIG (reference sequence). This CDR3 has 15 amino acids. This CDR3 reads CAWSVGLAVTYEQYF. The CDR3 DNA follows: TGTGCCTGGAGTGTAGGACTAGCGGTTACCTACGAGCAGTACTTC.

Ten or more counts support this clonotype. J is TRBJ1-1 and V is TRBV29-1; D possibly corresponds to TRBD1 (5 bases). The CDR3 loop spans 14 amino acids. Trimming left V 0 bases short and J 4 bases short, with 12 bases between. Germline V gene data show CDR1 as SQVTM and CDR2 as ANQGSEA. This chain's CDR3 is CSVEDWDSGTEAFF. The CDR3, as DNA: TGCAGCGTTGAAGATTGGGACTCTGGCACTGAAGCTTTCTTT.

The CDR3 DNA reads TGTGCCAGTACAGGTCAGGATCAGCCCCAGCATTTT. This translates into CASTGQDQPQHF. The rearrangement joins TRBV28 to TRBJ1-5, with D maybe TRBD1 (5 bases). CDR3 length: 12 residues. The ends were cut back, 9 bases at V and 5 bases at J, with 11 bases in the middle. Germline V gene lookup returns CDR1 MDHEN and CDR2 SYDVKM.

This clonotype was seen many times. V usage is TRBV3-1 and J usage is TRBJ1-6, with 9 nucleotides matching TRBD1. The CDR3 sequence is 17 residues long. The J segment lost 10 bases and the V segment lost 0 bases, leaving 10 bases of the junction unmatched. The germline CDR1 and CDR2 sequences are LGHDT and YNNKEL (reference sequence). CDR3 DNA: TGTGCCAGCAGCCAAGACGCCTCCGGGACAGGGCGATCACCCCTCCACTTT. Protein: CASSQDASGTGRSPLHF.

This clonotype came up a few times. The chain couples TRBV20-1 to TRBJ2-3; unclear D gene. Per germline, CDR1 DFQATT and CDR2 SNEGSKA (reference sequence). The V and J ends lost 6 bases and 4 bases respectively, with 17 bases between them. The CDR3 runs 14 residues. CDR3 coding DNA: TGCAGTGCATATTCAGGAGTGTCGCCAGATACGCAGTATTTT. Translating gives CSAYSGVSPDTQYF.

About this clonotype: At one end, the junction sequence differs from germline, possibly due to a read error. This sequence joins TRBV7-9 and TRBJ2-7; D is unclear. The CDR3 loop spans 8 amino acids. Germline lookup yields CDR1 SEHNR and CDR2 FQNEAQ (reference sequence). The CDR3 DNA sequence: TGTGCCAGCACCGACCTGGACTTC. It yields the protein CASTDLDF.

This clonotype was detected many times. The J gene is TRBJ2-7, the V gene TRBV10-3, with 9 bases that match TRBD2. The CDR3 is 16 amino acids. Per germline, CDR1 ENHRY and CDR2 SYGVKD. Trimming took 4 bases from V and 4 from J; bases not matched to a gene: 11. The CDR3 region is CAISGGSLTSGYEQYF. The CDR3 nucleotides read TGTGCCATCAGTGGGGGATCTTTAACTAGCGGGTACGAGCAGTACTTC.

This clonotype was seen many times. This chain connects TRBV28 to TRBJ2-7; D ambiguous. The germline V gene encodes CDR1 MDHEN and CDR2 SYDVKM. V shed 6 bases and J shed 0 bases, with 6 bases lying between them. This CDR3 spans 12 amino acids. The CDR3 region is CASRGISYEQYF. The CDR3 DNA reads TGTGCCAGCAGGGGGATCTCCTACGAGCAGTACTTC.

This clonotype was seen only a few times. This chain links TRBV9 with TRBJ2-2, with 7 bases aligning to TRBD2. The germline V gene encodes CDR1 SGDLS and CDR2 YYNGEE. Trimming took 4 bases from V and 6 from J; bases not matched to a gene: 9. CDR3 length: 15 residues. DNA for the CDR3: TGTGCCAGCAGCCTACGAGGACTAGTATCCGGGGAGCTGTTTTTT. Its protein product is CASSLRGLVSGELFF.

The chain couples TRBV6-2 or TRBV6-3 to TRBJ1-5; D not certain. Germline loops: CDR1 MNHEY, CDR2 SVGEGT. Trimming took 8 bases from V and 7 from J, leaving 15 bases between them. The CDR3 has 13 residues. DNA for the CDR3: TGTGCCAGCGTTTTACAGTTGGGACAGCCCCAGCATTTT. Protein product: CASVLQLGQPQHF.